The 10 T cell receptor beta chains presented below share a single source sample, sequenced in a study of T-cell reconstitution after alpha-beta-depleted transplantation in children. Preparing the TCRbeta library involved the use of unique molecular identifiers. TCRdb re-called the PCR reads through MiXCR, storing one row per CDR3 protein. The sample yields roughly 350,000 distinct CDR3 sequences, around 10% seen once. The source was PBMCs from the stem cell graft donor, collected from the stem cell graft. These receptors were collected from a human donor who donated a stem cell graft to a child with acute lymphoblastic leukemia.

This clonotype was counted many times. The J gene is TRBJ2-3, the V gene TRBV30; a possible D gene is TRBD1 (5 bases). Germline V gene lookup returns CDR1 GTSNPN and CDR2 SVGIG (reference sequence). Trimming removed 5 bases from V and 4 bases from J, with 16 bases in between. The CDR3 spans 14 residues. The CDR3 DNA reads as TGTGCCTGGTCCGTAGGGGTTGTCTCAGATACGCAGTATTTT. It encodes CAWSVGVVSDTQYF.

The chain carries TRBV12-3 or TRBV12-4 and TRBJ1-2, with D possibly being TRBD1 (6 bases). Between the trimmed V and J ends, which lost 5 bases and 7 bases, there was a span of 17 bases. The CDR3 is 14 residues long. In DNA form, the CDR3 reads TGTGCCAGCAGTCGATCCGGGACAACTATTGGCTACACCTTC. It encodes CASSRSGTTIGYTF.

The chain combines TRBV4-2 with TRBJ1-2, with 9 bases fitting TRBD1. V shed 4 bases and J 4 bases; nucleotides not matched to a gene: 13. This CDR3 comprises 17 residues. The germline V gene has CDR1 LGHNA and CDR2 YNFKEQ. The CDR3, as DNA: TGTGCCAGCAGCCTACCGGGACAGGGCGGAGTAGGCTATGGCTACACCTTC. It translates to CASSLPGQGGVGYGYTF.

This chain joins TRBV12-3 or TRBV12-4 and TRBJ2-2, with TRBD2 matching over 8 bases. The length of the CDR3 is 18 residues. This chain's CDR3 is CTCSLASGRILGTGELFF. The CDR3 DNA reads TGTACCTGCAGTTTAGCGAGCGGGAGAATTTTGGGGACCGGGGAGCTGTTTTTT.

Only a few counts were recorded for this clonotype. The chain couples TRBV27 to TRBJ2-3; tentative D call: TRBD2 (5 bases). Trimming removed 6 bases at V and 2 bases at J, with 15 bases between. The germline gives CDR1 MNHEY, CDR2 SMNVEV (reference sequence). The CDR3 has 15 amino acids. Here the CDR3 reads CASSSGLTYTDTQYF. In DNA form, the CDR3 reads TGTGCCAGCAGCTCCGGACTGACTTACACAGATACGCAGTATTTT.

In this sample, this clonotype turned up many times. This rearrangement joins TRBV11-2 to TRBJ2-1; 10 bases fit TRBD2. CDR3 length equals 18 residues. Trimming removed 0 bases from V and 5 bases from J; junction bases left unmatched: 10. The V gene's germline CDR1 is SGHAT and CDR2 FQNNGV. CDR3 residues: CASSLDYFGTSVNNEQFF. The CDR3 DNA sequence: TGTGCCAGCAGCTTAGATTATTTTGGGACTAGCGTGAACAATGAGCAGTTCTTC. Complete variable domain (other parts from reference TRBV11-2 and TRBJ2-1): EAGVAQSPRYKIIEKRQSVAFWCNPISGHATLYWYQQILGQGPKLLIQFQNNGVVDDSQLPKDRFSAERLKGVDSTLKIQPAKLEDSAVYLCASSLDYFGTSVNNEQFFGPGTRLTVL.

This chain links TRBV6-5 with TRBJ1-6; TRBD1 agrees at 9 bases. The V and J ends lost 2 bases and 11 bases, in that order; junction bases with no gene match: 7. CDR3 length: 15 residues. CDR1 and CDR2 (germline): MNHEY, SVGAGI. Written as DNA, the CDR3 is TGTGCCAGCAGTTACGGACAGGGGAGCAGTACACCCCTCCACTTT. Its protein product is CASSYGQGSSTPLHF.

This clonotype occurred a few times. V gene TRBV5-1 combines with J gene TRBJ1-2; possibly TRBD1 for D (5 bases). The CDR3 runs 12 residues. Between the trimmed V and J ends, which lost 2 bases and 7 bases, there was a span of 9 bases. Germline V lookup: CDR1 SGHRS, CDR2 YFSETQ. CDR3 bases: TGCGCCAGCAGCTTCCAGGGTAGTGGCTACACCTTC. This codes for CASSFQGSGYTF.

The table lists this clonotype with a few counts. The chain links TRBV15 to TRBJ1-5; the D gene is possibly TRBD1 (5 bases). Looked up from germline, CDR1 is LNHNV and CDR2 is YYDKDF (reference sequence). Trimming took 0 bases from V and 4 from J, leaving 10 bases between them. The CDR3 sequence is 15 residues long. In nucleotides, the CDR3 is TGTGCCACCAGCAGAGATCTGGGGCCTAATCAGCCCCAGCATTTT. Translating it yields CATSRDLGPNQPQHF.

V gene TRBV27 combines with J gene TRBJ2-3; tentatively, D is TRBD1 or TRBD2 (7 bases each). V lost 6 bases, J lost 6 bases, and 19 bases lay in between. The germline CDR1 and CDR2 sequences are MNHEY and SMNVEV (reference sequence). The CDR3 loop spans 15 amino acids. CDR3 nucleotides: TGTGCCAGCAGCTCAGGGGGGGCGAGCGGGGATACGCAGTATTTT. It translates to CASSSGGASGDTQYF.